These 27 T cell receptor beta chains were sequenced from one sample in a study of cytomegalovirus exposure and HLA in healthy donors (dated by TCRdb to between 2016 and 2019). Library method: the immunoSEQ multiplex PCR assay. A mixture of 60 forward primers for TCR Vbeta segments and 13 reverse primers for TCR Jbeta segments was used in the multiplex PCR. The clones in this table, taken by TCRdb from immuneACCESS, are in-frame only. Not every clone is retained; where verified, under half of the shortfall comes from an unresolved V gene, and the cause of the rest is unknown. The sample table shows more than 150,000 clones, and 65% to 85% are seen once. Under 1.5% of the sample belongs to the ten largest clones. The sequenced material came from PBMCs. These receptors were obtained from a girl aged 5-17 years in good health and CMV-seropositive.

The genes are TRBV28 and TRBJ2-2, with 8 positions matching TRBD1. With 3 bases clipped from V and 8 bases from J, the junction kept 14 bases outside the gene matches. This CDR3 region has 17 residues. From germline, CDR1 is MDHEN and CDR2 SYDVKM. The CDR3 DNA reads TGTGCCAGCAGTTTCGGCAGGGGGCGCCCCTCGACGGGGGAGCTGTTTTTT. Its translation: CASSFGRGRPSTGELFF. Full variable domain (remainder filled in from reference TRBV28 and TRBJ2-2): DVKVTQSSRYLVKRTGEKVFLECVQDMDHENMFWYRQDPGLGLRLIYFSYDVKMKEKGDIPEGYSVSREKKERFSLILESASTNQTSMYLCASSFGRGRPSTGELFFGEGSRLTVL.

This clone was picked up a small number of times. This rearrangement joins TRBV14 to TRBJ1-1; D is undetermined. The CDR3 is 13 residues long. The V end was cut by 2 bases, the J end by 0 bases, with 4 bases between. Looked up from germline, CDR1 is SGHDN and CDR2 is FVKESK. The CDR3: CASSQHLNTEAFF. Written as DNA, the CDR3 is TGTGCCAGCAGCCAACATCTGAACACTGAAGCTTTCTTT.

The chain is built from TRBV6-6 and TRBJ2-5; TRBD1 is a possible D gene (5 bases). Germline lookup yields CDR1 MNHNY and CDR2 SVGAGI (reference sequence). V was clipped by 7 bases and J by 4 bases, with 13 bases between them. CDR3 length: 13 amino acids. This CDR3 is CASIRDRGETQYF. The DNA of the CDR3 is TGTGCCAGCATCCGAGACAGAGGAGAGACCCAGTACTTC.

This sequence joins TRBV30 and TRBJ2-5; D perhaps matches TRBD2 (6 bases). V was trimmed by 3 bases and J by 5 bases, leaving 16 bases between them. This CDR3 contains 14 residues. CDR1 and CDR2 (germline): GTSNPN, SVGIG (reference sequence). The CDR3 DNA sequence: TGTGCCTGGAGCCCTGTACGCGGAGGGGAGACCCAGTACTTC. This codes for CAWSPVRGGETQYF.

The chain links TRBV7-8 to TRBJ2-5; D may be TRBD1 (6 bases). The CDR3 consists of 14 residues. V was trimmed by 1 base and J by 3 bases, leaving 9 bases between them. Germline values: CDR1 SGHVS, CDR2 FQNEAQ. Here the CDR3 reads CASSLEDRKETQYF. CDR3 bases: TGTGCCAGCAGCTTAGAGGACAGAAAAGAGACCCAGTACTTC.

The V and J genes are TRBV6-5 and TRBJ1-1, with TRBD1 matching 9 bases. V gave up 5 bases and J gave up 10 bases; unmatched junction bases: 14. From germline, CDR1 is MNHEY and CDR2 SVGAGI. The CDR3 runs 15 residues. CDR3 amino acids: CASSPRDRVIGGAFF. DNA for the CDR3: TGTGCCAGCAGTCCCCGGGACAGGGTAATAGGGGGAGCTTTCTTT.

The chain is built from TRBV29-1 and TRBJ1-3, with D tentatively TRBD1 (5 bases). CDR1 and CDR2 (germline): SQVTM, ANQGSEA. Trimming shortened V by 2 bases and J by 4 bases, and 6 bases separated the two germline ends. The CDR3 has 12 amino acids. The CDR3 reads CSVEQGGNTIYF. CDR3 DNA: TGCAGCGTTGAACAGGGCGGAAACACCATATATTTT.

V is TRBV7-2 and J is TRBJ1-2; no firm D call. V lost 2 bases, J lost 3 bases, and 16 bases lay in between. The CDR3 totals 16 residues. The germline V gene has CDR1 SGHTA and CDR2 FQGNSA. CDR3 sequence: CASSLWPGSGDYGYTF. As DNA, the CDR3 is TGTGCCAGCAGCTTATGGCCGGGATCTGGTGACTATGGCTACACCTTC.

V usage is TRBV7-9 and J usage is TRBJ2-7; 8 bases agree with TRBD2. Per germline, CDR1 SEHNR and CDR2 FQNEAQ (reference sequence). J lost 6 bases, V lost 4 bases, and 11 bases had no gene match. The CDR3 loop spans 15 amino acids. The CDR3 reads CASSSRLASMGEQYF. The CDR3 DNA sequence: TGTGCCAGCAGCTCTCGACTAGCGTCGATGGGCGAGCAGTACTTC.

The V and J genes are TRBV5-1 and TRBJ2-1; 9 bases map to TRBD2. Losses at the gene ends were 6 bases for V and 1 base for J; bases not matched to a gene: 5. Germline V CDR1 and CDR2: SGHRS, YFSETQ. This CDR3 spans 15 amino acids. The CDR3 DNA sequence: TGCGCCAGCAAGGGCGGGGGGGAATCCTACAATGAGCAGTTCTTC. This gives the protein CASKGGGESYNEQFF.

This clone was detected a few times. The V and J genes are TRBV6-5 and TRBJ2-6, with D hard to call. CDR3 size: 15 residues. In germline, CDR1 is MNHEY, CDR2 SVGAGI. The germline V and J ends were trimmed by 7 bases and 1 base, with 11 bases remaining between them. CDR3 region: CASIGVSSGANVLTF. The DNA of the CDR3 is TGTGCCAGCATTGGAGTTAGTTCTGGGGCCAACGTCCTGACTTTC.

The chain recombines TRBV5-1 with TRBJ1-2; D is ambiguous. Trimming shortened V by 4 bases and J by 8 bases, and 15 bases separated the two germline ends. This CDR3 is 13 amino acids long. The germline gives CDR1 SGHRS, CDR2 YFSETQ. CDR3 coding DNA: TGCGCCAGCAGCCCACGGGCGGGGTCGGGCTACACCTTC. This sequence encodes CASSPRAGSGYTF.

This clone appeared once. The chain combines TRBV19 with TRBJ1-1; D might be TRBD1 (6 bases). V was cut by 1 base and J by 2 bases, with 17 bases left in between. From germline, CDR1 is LNHDA and CDR2 SQIVND (reference sequence). CDR3 length: 17 amino acids. The CDR3 region is CASSIASVGALNTEAFF. CDR3 nucleotide sequence: TGTGCCAGTAGTATAGCTTCCGTGGGGGCACTTAACACTGAAGCTTTCTTT.

V is TRBV5-1 and J is TRBJ1-3; D gene uncertain. Germline CDR1 SGHRS, CDR2 YFSETQ. Trimming cost V 4 bases and J 4 bases, with 9 bases left between them. The CDR3 spans 13 residues. The CDR3 sequence: CASSVSNGNTIYF. CDR3 sequence (DNA): TGCGCCAGCAGCGTCTCTAACGGAAACACCATATATTTT.

The V call is TRBV19, the J call TRBJ1-2; D perhaps matches TRBD1 (5 bases). The V end was cut by 5 bases, the J end by 4 bases, with 11 bases between. CDR3 length: 13 residues. Germline V gene lookup returns CDR1 LNHDA and CDR2 SQIVND (reference sequence). This CDR3 is CASSFAQGYGYTF. In DNA, the CDR3 is TGTGCCAGTAGTTTCGCTCAGGGCTATGGCTACACCTTC. Drawing the rest from reference TRBV19 and TRBJ1-2, the complete variable domain is DGGITQSPKYLFRKEGQNVTLSCEQNLNHDAMYWYRQDPGQGLRLIYYSQIVNDFQKGDIAEGYSVSREKKESFPLTVTSAQKNPTAFYLCASSFAQGYGYTFGSGTRLTVV.

The chain is built from TRBV6-1 and TRBJ2-2; 8 positions match TRBD2. This CDR3 contains 13 residues. V lost 7 bases to trimming and J lost 7 bases; unmatched junction nucleotides: 5. Germline values: CDR1 MNHNS, CDR2 SASEGT. Here the CDR3 DNA reads TGTGCCAGCAAGGGCGGGAGGATCGGGGAGCTGTTTTTT. Its translation is CASKGGRIGELFF.

The chain is built from TRBV11-3 and TRBJ2-3; possible D gene TRBD2, 6 bases. V gave up 0 bases and J gave up 7 bases, with 17 bases separating them. There are 16 residues in the CDR3. Germline-derived CDR1 and CDR2 are SGHNT and YENEEA. The CDR3, as DNA: TGTGCCAGCAGCTTAGATTCAGTCGGGAGCAAGTATACGCAGTATTTT. Translating gives CASSLDSVGSKYTQYF.

V usage is TRBV11-2 and J usage is TRBJ2-2; tentatively, D is TRBD2 (5 bases). The germline CDR1 and CDR2 sequences are SGHAT and FQNNGV. The V gene lost 5 bases and the J gene lost 5 bases, with 18 bases spanning the gap. This CDR3 region has 16 residues. CDR3 DNA sequence: TGTGCCAGCAGCCCTCACTCGGGGTTGAGTACCGGGGAGCTGTTTTTT. The encoded protein is CASSPHSGLSTGELFF.

A few counts support this clone. The chain is built from TRBV6-5 and TRBJ2-5; possibly TRBD2 for D (5 bases). The CDR3 consists of 11 residues. CDR1 MNHEY and CDR2 SVGAGI come from the germline V gene. V was clipped by 6 bases and J by 9 bases, with 11 bases between them. CDR3: CASREFGAQYF. The CDR3 bases are TGTGCCAGCAGAGAGTTCGGGGCCCAGTACTTC.

DNA for the CDR3: TGTGCCAGCAGCCTCGTCGGGACTACCCGAGACACAGATACGCAGTATTTT. Residues: CASSLVGTTRDTDTQYF. The V gene is TRBV5-4, the J gene TRBJ2-3, with 7 bases matching TRBD2. The CDR3 totals 17 residues. V lost 4 bases, J lost 2 bases, and 13 bases stayed unmatched. Germline lookup yields CDR1 SGHNT and CDR2 YYREEE (reference sequence).

CDR3 DNA: TGTGCCAGCAGCTCCACTTTCCAGGACAGCCTCGAAGAGACCCAGTACTTC. Translating it yields CASSSTFQDSLEETQYF. The chain couples TRBV11-3 to TRBJ2-5, with a tentative D call TRBD1 (6 bases). The ends were cut back, 4 bases at V and 3 bases at J, with 21 bases in the middle. Germline CDR1 and CDR2: SGHNT and YENEEA. The CDR3 is 17 amino acids.

Regarding this clone: A junction boundary mismatches the germline segment, possibly from a read error. This rearrangement joins TRBV7-7 to TRBJ2-3; the match to TRBD2 covers 7 bases. Germline CDR1 reads SSHAT; CDR2 reads FNYEAQ (reference sequence). CDR3 length: 16 residues. This chain's CDR3 is CASSLDPAGSTDTQYF. DNA of the CDR3: TGTGCTAGCAGCTTAGATCCAGCGGGGTCCACAGATACGCAGTATTTT.

The V gene is TRBV20-1, the J gene TRBJ2-1; possibly TRBD2 for D (5 bases). The germline V gene has CDR1 DFQATT and CDR2 SNEGSKA (reference sequence). Deletions cut 5 bases from V and 8 bases from J, with 10 bases between. The CDR3 covers 11 residues. DNA for the CDR3: TGCAGTGCTTCACTAGATTATGAGCAGTTCTTC. Translating it yields CSASLDYEQFF.

This chain uses TRBV4-1 with TRBJ1-4; D remains ambiguous. V shed 1 base and J shed 10 bases, with 16 bases lying between them. Per the germline V gene, CDR1 is MGHRA and CDR2 is YSYEKL. This CDR3 comprises 15 residues. This chain's CDR3 is CASSQVPPGLGKLFF. CDR3 nucleotides: TGCGCCAGCAGCCAAGTCCCCCCAGGACTGGGAAAACTGTTTTTT.

V usage is TRBV6-1 and J usage is TRBJ2-3; 7 nucleotides agree with TRBD2. The CDR3 runs to 16 residues. Germline assignment: CDR1 MNHNS and CDR2 SASEGT. V was clipped by 0 bases and J by 3 bases; unmatched bases: 6. CDR3 sequence (DNA): TGTGCCAGCAGTGAAGCACTCGGACTAGGAACAGATACGCAGTATTTT. It specifies CASSEALGLGTDTQYF.

This chain uses TRBV20-1 with TRBJ2-7; no reliable D call. V dropped 2 bases and J dropped 0 bases, with 2 bases sitting between them. The CDR3 runs to 11 residues. Per the germline V gene, CDR1 is DFQATT and CDR2 is SNEGSKA (reference sequence). The CDR3 DNA sequence: TGCAGTGCTAGATACTCCTACGAGCAGTACTTC. Translated, it gives CSARYSYEQYF.

This clone came up a few times. V gene TRBV14 combines with J gene TRBJ1-1; the D gene is possibly TRBD1 (5 bases). V was pared by 1 base and J by 6 bases, with 12 bases between. Germline V gene sequence: CDR1 SGHDN, CDR2 FVKESK. This CDR3 has 14 residues. The DNA of the CDR3 is TGTGCCAGCAGCCAAGGTATAGGGGAGGCTGAAGCTTTCTTT. Translated: CASSQGIGEAEAFF. Looking up the rest from reference TRBV14 and TRBJ1-1 gives the full variable domain: EAGVTQFPSHSVIEKGQTVTLRCDPISGHDNLYWYRRVMGKEIKFLLHFVKESKQDESGMPNNRFLAERTGGTYSTLKVQPAELEDSGVYFCASSQGIGEAEAFFGQGTRLTVV.